The next 32 T cell receptor beta chains were all read from a single sample in a study of blood T cells in healthy people across ages. The second PCR ran roughly 7 to 12 cycles with a sample-barcoded 5' primer and J-beta primers. TCRdb reprocessed the 5' RACE reads with MiXCR, giving one entry per CDR3 protein. The sample carries approximately 900,000 distinct CDR3 sequences, 45% to 50% recorded once. The sequenced sample consisted of blood. Source of these receptors: a young man in good health.

This clonotype showed up many times. V gene TRBV20-1 combines with J gene TRBJ2-1; the D gene is possibly TRBD2 (6 bases). The CDR3 covers 13 residues. Trimming removed 5 bases at V and 9 bases at J, with 17 bases between. From germline, CDR1 is DFQATT and CDR2 SNEGSKA (reference sequence). This chain's CDR3 is CSAEDYPRVEQFF. In DNA, the CDR3 is TGCAGTGCTGAGGACTACCCCCGGGTTGAGCAGTTCTTC.

This sequence joins TRBV15 and TRBJ2-1; no clear D. The CDR3 loop spans 12 amino acids. Germline V lookup: CDR1 LNHNV, CDR2 YYDKDF (reference sequence). The germline V and J ends were trimmed by 2 bases and 3 bases, with 2 bases remaining between them. The CDR3 DNA is TGTGCCACCAGCAGAAGCTACAATGAGCAGTTCTTC. It codes for CATSRSYNEQFF. Together with reference TRBV15 and TRBJ2-1, the CDR3 gives the full variable domain: DAMVIQNPRYQVTQFGKPVTLSCSQTLNHNVMYWYQQKSSQAPKLLFHYYDKDFNNEADTPDNFQSRRPNTSFCFLDIRSPGLGDTAMYLCATSRSYNEQFFGPGTRLTVL.

Many counts were recorded for this clonotype. The chain recombines TRBV25-1 with TRBJ1-2; 7 positions match TRBD1. CDR3 length: 13 amino acids. V gave up 5 bases and J gave up 6 bases; unmatched junction bases: 6. Germline-derived CDR1 and CDR2 are MGHDK and SYGVNS. The CDR3 nucleotides read TGTGCCAGCAGTCCCCCCGGGACAGATGGCTACACCTTC. Its translation is CASSPPGTDGYTF.

The sample holds one count of this clonotype. The rearrangement uses TRBV27 and TRBJ2-3; no clear D gene. Germline lookup yields CDR1 MNHEY and CDR2 SMNVEV (reference sequence). V was shortened by 5 bases and J by 4 bases, with 16 bases between the two germline ends. This CDR3 has 15 amino acids. The CDR3 DNA reads as TGTGCCAGCAGTCCTAGTACCCCTATCCCAGATACGCAGTATTTT. Translation gives CASSPSTPIPDTQYF.

This sequence joins TRBV11-2 and TRBJ2-7; a possible D gene is TRBD1 (6 bases). The length of the CDR3 is 15 residues. V lost 5 bases, J lost 1 base, and 15 bases lay in between. Per germline, CDR1 SGHAT and CDR2 FQNNGV. The CDR3 DNA reads as TGTGCCAGCAGCCAGTCAGTGGGGACATCCTACGAGCAGTACTTC. This encodes CASSQSVGTSYEQYF.

The genes are TRBV28 and TRBJ2-5, with 7 bases that match TRBD1. The CDR3 is made up of 14 amino acids. Germline V CDR1 and CDR2: MDHEN, SYDVKM. V lost 7 bases and J lost 6; bases outside the gene matches: 11. CDR3: CASTPTNRGQTQYF. The DNA for the CDR3 is TGTGCCAGCACCCCCACCAACAGGGGACAGACCCAGTACTTC.

The V call is TRBV29-1, the J call TRBJ2-3; D ambiguous. This CDR3 region has 14 residues. The V gene's germline CDR1 is SQVTM and CDR2 ANQGSEA. The V end was cut by 4 bases, the J end by 3 bases, with 14 bases between. CDR3 amino acids: CSVGPPVRTDTQYF. Here the CDR3 DNA reads TGCAGCGTTGGACCGCCGGTGAGGACAGATACGCAGTATTTT.

This clonotype came up once. The chain recombines TRBV10-3 with TRBJ1-2, with 9 bases that match TRBD1. The CDR3 is made up of 15 amino acids. Germline CDR1 ENHRY, CDR2 SYGVKD. Trimming cost V 3 bases and J 7 bases; bases outside gene matches: 9. The CDR3 DNA is TGTGCCATCAGTGATGGGCAGAAACAGGGGGCTGGCTACACCTTC. It is translated as CAISDGQKQGAGYTF.

The chain carries TRBV4-1 and TRBJ2-7; 7 nucleotides match TRBD1. From germline, CDR1 is MGHRA and CDR2 YSYEKL. The CDR3 has 15 amino acids. V shed 4 bases, J shed 2 bases, and the junction held 8 bases outside the gene matches. The CDR3 DNA is TGCGCCAGCAGCCCAGAGACAGGGATCCCCTACGAGCAGTACTTC. Translation: CASSPETGIPYEQYF.

This clonotype showed up just a few times. J is TRBJ2-1 and V is TRBV6-5, with D unresolved. The V gene's germline CDR1 is MNHEY and CDR2 SVGAGI. Trimming left V 4 bases short and J 3 bases short, with 10 bases between. This CDR3 contains 14 residues. The CDR3 is CASSSSPHYNEQFF. The CDR3 DNA reads as TGTGCCAGCAGTTCGTCACCGCACTACAATGAGCAGTTCTTC.

This clonotype appeared many times. The chain joins TRBV12-3 or TRBV12-4 to TRBJ2-7; D ambiguous. The CDR3 has 11 residues. Between the trimmed V and J ends, which lost 7 bases and 4 bases, there was a span of 8 bases. CDR3 sequence reads: CASTLGYEQYF. The DNA of the CDR3 is TGTGCCAGCACTCTGGGATACGAGCAGTACTTC.

This clonotype was counted a few times. Relative to the germline gene, one junction end is altered; a read error may explain this. The chain carries TRBV5-1 and TRBJ2-7; tentatively, D is TRBD1 (5 bases). The CDR3 runs 15 residues. Germline lookup yields CDR1 SGHRS and CDR2 YFSETQ. The CDR3 DNA follows: TGTGCCAGCAGTTTAGGAAGGGGCAGCTCCTACGAGCAGTACTTC. The encoded protein is CASSLGRGSSYEQYF.

V is TRBV6-2 or TRBV6-3 and J is TRBJ2-5; D might be TRBD2 (5 bases). Germline loops: CDR1 MNHEY, CDR2 SVGEGT. Trimming cost V 5 bases and J 3 bases, with 22 bases left between them. The CDR3 extends over 17 amino acids. The CDR3 here is CASSRWGREGRKETQYF. The DNA for the CDR3 is TGTGCCAGCAGTCGATGGGGTCGGGAAGGACGGAAAGAGACCCAGTACTTC.

This clonotype showed up just a few times. The chain joins TRBV6-5 to TRBJ2-4; TRBD1 agrees at 9 bases. The junction had 3 bases not matched to a gene; V was cut back by 6 bases and J by 0 bases. Germline CDR1 and CDR2: MNHEY and SVGAGI. The CDR3 is 15 amino acids. The CDR3 bases are TGTGCCAGCAGGCCACAGGGGGCAGCCAAAAACATTCAGTACTTC. It is translated as CASRPQGAAKNIQYF.

J is TRBJ2-1 and V is TRBV7-2; 7 positions match TRBD1. The CDR3 totals 14 residues. CDR1 and CDR2 from the germline V gene are SGHTA and FQGNSA. Trimming at V came to 2 bases and at J to 5 bases, leaving 3 bases not matched to a gene. CDR3 region: CASSLNGQDNEQFF. The CDR3 DNA sequence: TGTGCCAGCAGCTTAAATGGACAGGACAATGAGCAGTTCTTC.

A few counts support this clonotype. The rearrangement joins TRBV20-1 to TRBJ2-7; the D gene is possibly TRBD2 (5 bases). The CDR3 sequence is 14 residues long. Trimming took off 5 bases at V and 2 bases at J, with 16 bases between the two ends. Germline lookup yields CDR1 DFQATT and CDR2 SNEGSKA (reference sequence). In DNA form, the CDR3 reads TGCAGTGCTTACCCCTACGGGGAACCCTACGAGCAGTACTTC. This gives the protein CSAYPYGEPYEQYF.

The chain carries TRBV6-5 and TRBJ1-2; D ambiguous. The CDR3 runs 15 residues. V was pared by 6 bases and J by 4 bases, with 18 bases between. CDR1 MNHEY and CDR2 SVGAGI come from the germline V gene. CDR3 region: CASSPGGRLVYGYTF. CDR3 sequence (DNA): TGTGCCAGCAGCCCAGGTGGCCGGTTAGTCTATGGCTACACCTTC.

The chain employs TRBV4-3 and TRBJ2-2; TRBD2 agrees at 10 bases. This CDR3 has 20 residues. CDR1 is LGHNA, CDR2 YSLEER, per germline. J lost 0 bases, V lost 3 bases, and 13 bases had no gene match. CDR3 sequence: CASSQSLAGGPGSNTGELFF. The CDR3 DNA reads TGCGCCAGCAGCCAGTCTTTAGCGGGGGGTCCGGGTTCGAACACCGGGGAGCTGTTTTTT.

The chain is built from TRBV28 and TRBJ2-3, with 8 nucleotides matching TRBD2. CDR3 size: 15 residues. Losses at the gene ends were 6 bases for V and 2 bases for J; bases not matched to a gene: 7. The germline CDR1 and CDR2 sequences are MDHEN and SYDVKM. As DNA, the CDR3 is TGTGCCAGCAGCCCTAGCGGGCGACCCACAGATACGCAGTATTTT. Translated: CASSPSGRPTDTQYF.

The chain combines TRBV6-6 with TRBJ2-3; no clear D. The V and J ends lost 7 bases and 1 base respectively, with 6 bases between them. The length of the CDR3 is 12 residues. Germline values: CDR1 MNHNY, CDR2 SVGAGI (reference sequence). CDR3 DNA: TGTGCCAGCACCGCCGGCACAGATACGCAGTATTTT. Encoded protein: CASTAGTDTQYF.

This clonotype was counted a few times. The genes are TRBV29-1 and TRBJ2-2; D not resolved. V was clipped by 7 bases and J by 1 base, with 4 bases between them. Looked up from germline, CDR1 is SQVTM and CDR2 is ANQGSEA. This CDR3 has 11 amino acids. The CDR3 protein is CSAQNTGELFF. In nucleotides, the CDR3 is TGCAGCGCTCAGAACACCGGGGAGCTGTTTTTT.

This clonotype was seen a handful of times. The chain joins TRBV9 to TRBJ2-1; perhaps TRBD2 as D (6 bases). The germline V gene has CDR1 SGDLS and CDR2 YYNGEE. This CDR3 region has 15 residues. The V gene lost 4 bases and the J gene lost 5 bases, with 16 bases spanning the gap. CDR3 protein: CASSQRTSRHNEQFF. The CDR3 region has the DNA TGTGCCAGCAGCCAGAGAACTAGCCGCCACAATGAGCAGTTCTTC.

The V gene is TRBV12-3 or TRBV12-4, the J gene TRBJ2-1, with D hard to call. The closer fit of TRBJ2-7 to the DNA end suggests the J call may be wrong. The CDR3 contains 14 residues. The CDR3 protein is CASSFDLSYNEQYF. The DNA of the CDR3 is TGTGCCAGCAGTTTTGACCTCTCCTACAATGAGCAGTACTTC.

The CDR3 protein is CASSLWDGSGGYTF. The CDR3 DNA reads TGTGCCAGCAGCTTATGGGACGGCTCGGGGGGCTACACCTTC. The chain couples TRBV7-9 to TRBJ1-2; possible D gene TRBD1, 5 bases. Per the germline V gene, CDR1 is SEHNR and CDR2 is FQNEAQ (reference sequence). The V gene lost 2 bases and the J gene lost 8 bases, with 15 bases spanning the gap. There are 14 residues in the CDR3.

This clonotype was seen a handful of times. This sequence joins TRBV7-9 and TRBJ2-1, with D uncertain. The CDR3 spans 11 residues. Germline V lookup: CDR1 SEHNR, CDR2 FQNEAQ (reference sequence). Trimming cost V 6 bases and J 6 bases, with 6 bases left between them. The CDR3 region is CASSHPNEQFF. The CDR3 bases are TGTGCCAGCAGTCACCCCAATGAGCAGTTCTTC. Drawing the rest from reference TRBV7-9 and TRBJ2-1, the complete variable domain is DTGVSQNPRHKITKRGQNVTFRCDPISEHNRLYWYRQTLGQGPEFLTYFQNEAQLEKSRLLSDRFSAERPKGSFSTLEIQRTEQGDSAMYLCASSHPNEQFFGPGTRLTVL.

The rearrangement links TRBV20-1 to TRBJ2-5, with D tentatively TRBD1 or TRBD2 (5 bases each). Trimming took off 3 bases at V and 3 bases at J, with 14 bases between the two ends. The germline V gene encodes CDR1 DFQATT and CDR2 SNEGSKA (reference sequence). The CDR3 has 14 amino acids. CDR3 sequence (DNA): TGCAGTGCTAGTAGTGGGACCCAAAAAGAGACCCAGTACTTC. Amino acids: CSASSGTQKETQYF.

A single count supports this clonotype. This may be a read error: a much more frequent sequence differs by one nucleotide. The V and J genes are TRBV7-2 and TRBJ2-5; TRBD1 aligns across 8 bases. This CDR3 region has 18 residues. Trimming at V came to 3 bases and at J to 3 bases, leaving 15 bases not matched to a gene. Looked up from germline, CDR1 is SGHTA and CDR2 is FQGNSA. The CDR3 loop is CASSFQTGAPKWEETQYF. The CDR3 DNA reads TGTGCCAGCAGCTTTCAGACAGGGGCGCCAAAGTGGGAAGAGACCCAGTACTTC.

This clonotype was seen more than once but under ten times. The chain combines TRBV7-2 with TRBJ2-5; 7 bases match TRBD1. Per the germline V gene, CDR1 is SGHTA and CDR2 is FQGNSA. Trimming cost V 5 bases and J 1 base; bases outside gene matches: 7. The CDR3 loop spans 15 amino acids. The CDR3 reads CASSRRTGLQETQYF. CDR3 sequence (DNA): TGTGCCAGCAGCAGACGGACAGGACTCCAAGAGACCCAGTACTTC.

With regard to this clonotype: A much larger clone sits a single nucleotide away, making a read error possible. This chain's CDR3 is CASSVMGRGFSYTF. As DNA, the CDR3 is TGTGCCAGCAGCGTAATGGGCAGGGGCTTTAGCTACACCTTC. The rearrangement uses TRBV7-9 and TRBJ1-2, with a tentative D call TRBD1 (6 bases). Germline CDR1 SEHNR, CDR2 FQNEAQ (reference sequence). This CDR3 spans 14 amino acids. Trimming took 5 bases from V and 9 from J, leaving 19 bases between them. The full variable domain, in which reference TRBV7-9 and TRBJ1-2 provide the parts outside the CDR3, is DTGVSQNPRHKITKRGQNVTFRCDPISEHNRLYWYRQTLGQGPEFLTYFQNEAQLEKSRLLSDRFSAERPKGSFSTLEIQRTEQGDSAMYLCASSVMGRGFSYTFGSGTRLTVV.

This clonotype showed up just a few times. CDR3 sequence: CASSYAAGTSYEQYF. The CDR3 coding sequence is TGTGCCAGCAGTTACGCCGCAGGGACGTCCTACGAGCAGTACTTC. The V and J genes are TRBV6-5 and TRBJ2-7; D may match TRBD1 or TRBD2 (5 bases each). The V end lost 2 bases, the J end lost 1 base, and 12 bases lay between the germline ends. Germline V gives CDR1 MNHEY, CDR2 SVGAGI. CDR3 length equals 15 residues.

This clonotype was counted many times. J is TRBJ2-1 and V is TRBV4-3; 10 positions agree with TRBD1. The CDR3 runs to 15 residues. Germline V gene lookup returns CDR1 LGHNA and CDR2 YSLEER. Trimming took 4 bases from V and 3 from J; bases not matched to a gene: 3. The CDR3 nucleotides read TGCGCCAGCAGCCGCGGGACAGGGGACTACAATGAGCAGTTCTTC. Translated: CASSRGTGDYNEQFF.

This clonotype showed up just a few times. The V and J genes are TRBV20-1 and TRBJ2-3; 9 positions match TRBD2. CDR3 length equals 16 residues. V trimming: 6 bases; J trimming: 4 bases; junction bases outside the gene matches: 14. Germline-derived CDR1 and CDR2 are DFQATT and SNEGSKA (reference sequence). The CDR3 sequence: CSARGRMSGGPDTQYF. Written as DNA, the CDR3 is TGCAGTGCCCGCGGACGCATGAGCGGGGGGCCAGATACGCAGTATTTT.